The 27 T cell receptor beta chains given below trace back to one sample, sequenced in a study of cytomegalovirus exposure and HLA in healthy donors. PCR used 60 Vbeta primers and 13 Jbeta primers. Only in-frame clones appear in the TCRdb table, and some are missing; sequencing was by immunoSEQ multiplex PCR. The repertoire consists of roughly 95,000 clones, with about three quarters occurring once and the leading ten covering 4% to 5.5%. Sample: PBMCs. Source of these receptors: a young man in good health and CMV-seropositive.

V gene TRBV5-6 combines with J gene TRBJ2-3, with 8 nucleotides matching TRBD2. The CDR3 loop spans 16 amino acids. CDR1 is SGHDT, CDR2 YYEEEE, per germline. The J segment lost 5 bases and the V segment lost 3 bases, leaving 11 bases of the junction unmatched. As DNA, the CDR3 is TGTGCCAGCAGCTCACTAGCGGCAACCCGAGGAGATACGCAGTATTTT. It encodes CASSSLAATRGDTQYF.

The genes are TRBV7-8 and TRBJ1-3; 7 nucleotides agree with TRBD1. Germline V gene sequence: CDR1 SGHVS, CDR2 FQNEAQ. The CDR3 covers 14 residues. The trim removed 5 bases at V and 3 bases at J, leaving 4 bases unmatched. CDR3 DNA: TGTGCCAGCAGCCTCGGGACAGTTGGAAACACCATATATTTT. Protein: CASSLGTVGNTIYF.

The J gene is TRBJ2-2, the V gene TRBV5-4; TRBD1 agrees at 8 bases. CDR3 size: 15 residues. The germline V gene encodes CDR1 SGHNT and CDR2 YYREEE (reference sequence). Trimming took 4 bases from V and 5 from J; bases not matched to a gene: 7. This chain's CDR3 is CASSTNRGKTGELFF. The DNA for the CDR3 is TGTGCCAGCAGCACCAACAGGGGGAAGACCGGGGAGCTGTTTTTT.

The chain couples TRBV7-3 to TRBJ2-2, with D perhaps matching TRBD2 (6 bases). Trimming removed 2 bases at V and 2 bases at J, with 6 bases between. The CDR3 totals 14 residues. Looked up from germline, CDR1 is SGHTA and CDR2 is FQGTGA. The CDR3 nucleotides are TGTGCCAGCAGCTTAGGGACTAACACCGGGGAGCTGTTTTTT. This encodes CASSLGTNTGELFF.

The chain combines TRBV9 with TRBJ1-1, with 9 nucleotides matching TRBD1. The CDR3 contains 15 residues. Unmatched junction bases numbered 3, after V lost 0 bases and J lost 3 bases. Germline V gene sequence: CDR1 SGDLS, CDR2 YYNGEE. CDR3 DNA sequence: TGTGCCAGCAGCGTAGAGACAGGGGGGTACACTGAAGCTTTCTTT. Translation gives CASSVETGGYTEAFF. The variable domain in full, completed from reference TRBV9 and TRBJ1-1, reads DSGVTQTPKHLITATGQRVTLRCSPRSGDLSVYWYQQSLDQGLQFLIQYYNGEERAKGNILERFSAQQFPDLHSELNLSSLELGDSALYFCASSVETGGYTEAFFGQGTRLTVV.

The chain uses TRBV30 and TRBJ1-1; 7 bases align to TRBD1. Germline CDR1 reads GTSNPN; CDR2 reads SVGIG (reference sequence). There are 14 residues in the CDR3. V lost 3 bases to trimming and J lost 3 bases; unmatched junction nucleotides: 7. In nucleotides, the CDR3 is TGTGCCTGGAGGGCGGGACAGATATACACTGAAGCTTTCTTT. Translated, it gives CAWRAGQIYTEAFF.

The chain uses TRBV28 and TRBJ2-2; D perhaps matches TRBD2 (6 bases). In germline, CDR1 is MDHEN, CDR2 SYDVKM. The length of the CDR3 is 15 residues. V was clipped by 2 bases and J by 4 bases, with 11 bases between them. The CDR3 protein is CASSLERASTGELFF. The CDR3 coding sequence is TGTGCCAGCAGTTTAGAGCGGGCGAGCACCGGGGAGCTGTTTTTT.

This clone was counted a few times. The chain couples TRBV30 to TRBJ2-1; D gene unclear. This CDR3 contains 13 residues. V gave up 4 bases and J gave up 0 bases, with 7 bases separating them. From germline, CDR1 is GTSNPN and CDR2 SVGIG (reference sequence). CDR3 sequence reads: CAWTVFSYNEQFF. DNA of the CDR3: TGTGCCTGGACCGTTTTCTCCTACAATGAGCAGTTCTTC.

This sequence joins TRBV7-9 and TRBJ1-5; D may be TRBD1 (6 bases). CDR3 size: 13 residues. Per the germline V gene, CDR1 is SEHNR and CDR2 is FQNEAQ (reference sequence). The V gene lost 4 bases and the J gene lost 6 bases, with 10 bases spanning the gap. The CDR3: CASSSQGIQPQHF. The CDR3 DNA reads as TGTGCCAGCAGCTCACAGGGTATTCAGCCCCAGCATTTT.

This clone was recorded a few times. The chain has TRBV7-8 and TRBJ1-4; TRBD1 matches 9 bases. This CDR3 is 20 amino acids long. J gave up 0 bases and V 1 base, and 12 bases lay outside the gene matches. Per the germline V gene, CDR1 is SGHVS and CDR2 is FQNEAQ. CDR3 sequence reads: CASSLGIYGTGRATNEKLFF. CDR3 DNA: TGTGCCAGCAGCTTAGGAATATACGGGACAGGGCGTGCAACTAATGAAAAACTGTTTTTT.

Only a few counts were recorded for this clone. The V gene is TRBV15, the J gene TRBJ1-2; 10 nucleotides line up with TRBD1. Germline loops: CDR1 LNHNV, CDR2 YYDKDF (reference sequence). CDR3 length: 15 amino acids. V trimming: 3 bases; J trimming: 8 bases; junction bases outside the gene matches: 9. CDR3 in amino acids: CATSRSDRGQRGYTF. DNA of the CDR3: TGTGCCACCAGCAGGTCTGACAGGGGGCAGAGGGGCTACACCTTC.

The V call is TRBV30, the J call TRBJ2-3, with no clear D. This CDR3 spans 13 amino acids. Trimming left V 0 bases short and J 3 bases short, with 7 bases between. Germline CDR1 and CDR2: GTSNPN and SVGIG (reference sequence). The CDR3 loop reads CAWSVQSTDTQYF. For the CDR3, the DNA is TGTGCCTGGAGTGTACAGTCGACAGATACGCAGTATTTT.

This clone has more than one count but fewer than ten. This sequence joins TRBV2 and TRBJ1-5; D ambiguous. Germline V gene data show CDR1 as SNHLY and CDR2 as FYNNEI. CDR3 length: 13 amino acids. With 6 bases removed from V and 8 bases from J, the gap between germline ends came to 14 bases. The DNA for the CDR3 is TGTGCCAGCAGCCTGACTAATAAGAAGCCCCAGCATTTT. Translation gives CASSLTNKKPQHF.

This chain's CDR3 is CASTLSGTARWDEQYF. The CDR3 region has the DNA TGTGCCAGCACCCTAAGTGGGACAGCACGCTGGGACGAGCAGTACTTC. This sequence joins TRBV28 and TRBJ2-7; TRBD1 matches 7 bases. Germline CDR1 and CDR2: MDHEN and SYDVKM. V was pared by 7 bases and J by 5 bases, with 17 bases of the junction left unmatched. The CDR3 is made up of 16 amino acids.

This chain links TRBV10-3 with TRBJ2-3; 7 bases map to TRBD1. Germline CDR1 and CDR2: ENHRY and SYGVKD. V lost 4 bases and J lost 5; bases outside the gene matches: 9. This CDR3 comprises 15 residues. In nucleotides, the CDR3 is TGTGCCATCAGTGGCCGAGGGGGCGCGGAAGATACGCAGTATTTT. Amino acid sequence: CAISGRGGAEDTQYF.

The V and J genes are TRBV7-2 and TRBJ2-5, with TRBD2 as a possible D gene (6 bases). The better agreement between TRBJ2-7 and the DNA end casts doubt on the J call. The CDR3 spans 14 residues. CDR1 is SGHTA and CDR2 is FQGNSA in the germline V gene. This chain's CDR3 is CASSSDGGNYEQYF. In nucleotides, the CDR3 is TGTGCCAGCAGCTCGGATGGGGGGAACTACGAGCAGTACTTC.

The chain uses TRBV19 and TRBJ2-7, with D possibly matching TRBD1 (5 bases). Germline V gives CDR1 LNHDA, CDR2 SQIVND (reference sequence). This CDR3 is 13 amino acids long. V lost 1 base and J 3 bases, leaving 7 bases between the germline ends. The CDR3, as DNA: TGTGCCAGTAGTATAGGACAGTTCTACGAGCAGTACTTC. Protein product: CASSIGQFYEQYF.

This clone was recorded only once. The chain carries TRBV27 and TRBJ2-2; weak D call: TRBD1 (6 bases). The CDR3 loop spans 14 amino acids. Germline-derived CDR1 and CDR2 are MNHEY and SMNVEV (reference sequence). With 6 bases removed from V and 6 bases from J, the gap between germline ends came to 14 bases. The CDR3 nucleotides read TGTGCCAGCAGGGTACAGGGCCCCGCCGGGGAGCTGTTTTTT. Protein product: CASRVQGPAGELFF.

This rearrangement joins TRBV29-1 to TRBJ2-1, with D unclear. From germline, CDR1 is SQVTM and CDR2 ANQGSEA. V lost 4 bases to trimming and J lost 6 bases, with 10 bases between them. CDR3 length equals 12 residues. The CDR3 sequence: CSVAPSINEQFF. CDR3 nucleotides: TGCAGCGTTGCCCCATCAATCAATGAGCAGTTCTTC.

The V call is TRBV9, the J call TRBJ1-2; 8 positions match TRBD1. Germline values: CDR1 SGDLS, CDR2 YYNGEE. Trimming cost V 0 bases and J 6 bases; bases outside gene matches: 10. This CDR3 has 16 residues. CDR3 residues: CASSVVAGQGANGYTF. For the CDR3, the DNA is TGTGCCAGCAGCGTAGTCGCAGGACAGGGAGCAAATGGCTACACCTTC.

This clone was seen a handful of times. CDR3 bases: TGCGCCAGCAGCTTTAGCGGGTCCTCCTACGAGCAGTACTTC. As protein: CASSFSGSSYEQYF. The chain links TRBV5-1 to TRBJ2-7, with 7 positions matching TRBD2. V dropped 2 bases and J dropped 0; count of bases not matched to a gene: 2. The CDR3 consists of 14 residues. CDR1 and CDR2 from the germline V gene are SGHRS and YFSETQ.

The CDR3 is CASSLGTQNTGELFF. The CDR3 DNA reads TGTGCCAGCAGCTTAGGGACTCAGAACACCGGGGAGCTGTTTTTT. The rearrangement joins TRBV11-3 to TRBJ2-2; perhaps TRBD2 as D (5 bases). The germline gives CDR1 SGHNT, CDR2 YENEEA. The CDR3 length is 15 residues. Trimming took 1 base from V and 1 from J, leaving 7 bases between them.

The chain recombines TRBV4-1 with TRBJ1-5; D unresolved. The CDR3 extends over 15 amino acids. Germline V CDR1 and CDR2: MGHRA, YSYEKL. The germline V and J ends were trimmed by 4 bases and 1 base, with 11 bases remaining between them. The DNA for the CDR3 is TGCGCCAGCAGCCTCCTGGGAGAAAGCAATCAGCCCCAGCATTTT. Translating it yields CASSLLGESNQPQHF.

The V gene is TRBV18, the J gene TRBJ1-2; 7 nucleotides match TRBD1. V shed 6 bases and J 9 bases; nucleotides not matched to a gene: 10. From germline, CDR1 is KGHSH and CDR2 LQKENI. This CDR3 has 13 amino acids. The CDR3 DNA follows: TGTGCCAGCTCGGATAAGACAGGGCGAAGCTACACCTTC. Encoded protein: CASSDKTGRSYTF. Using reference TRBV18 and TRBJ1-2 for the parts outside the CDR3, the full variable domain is NAGVMQNPRHLVRRRGQEARLRCSPMKGHSHVYWYRQLPEEGLKFMVYLQKENIIDESGMPKERFSAEFPKEGPSILRIQQVVRGDSAAYFCASSDKTGRSYTFGSGTRLTVV.

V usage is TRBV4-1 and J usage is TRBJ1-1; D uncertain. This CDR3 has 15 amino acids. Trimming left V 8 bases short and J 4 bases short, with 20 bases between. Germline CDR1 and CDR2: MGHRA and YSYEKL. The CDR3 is CASDPRFGVATEAFF. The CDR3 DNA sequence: TGCGCCAGCGACCCGAGGTTCGGGGTCGCCACTGAAGCTTTCTTT.

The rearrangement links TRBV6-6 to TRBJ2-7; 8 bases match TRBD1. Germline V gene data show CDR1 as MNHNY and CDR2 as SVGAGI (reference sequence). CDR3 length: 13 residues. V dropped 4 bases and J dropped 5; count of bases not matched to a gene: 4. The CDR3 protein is CASSSGRGHEQYF. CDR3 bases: TGTGCCAGCAGTTCCGGCAGGGGGCACGAGCAGTACTTC.

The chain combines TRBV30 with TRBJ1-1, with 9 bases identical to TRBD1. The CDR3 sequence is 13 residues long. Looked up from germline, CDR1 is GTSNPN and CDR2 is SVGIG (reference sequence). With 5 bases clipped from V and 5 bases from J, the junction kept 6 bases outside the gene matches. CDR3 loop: CAWGLQGATEAFF. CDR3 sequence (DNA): TGTGCCTGGGGTCTACAGGGGGCTACTGAAGCTTTCTTT.